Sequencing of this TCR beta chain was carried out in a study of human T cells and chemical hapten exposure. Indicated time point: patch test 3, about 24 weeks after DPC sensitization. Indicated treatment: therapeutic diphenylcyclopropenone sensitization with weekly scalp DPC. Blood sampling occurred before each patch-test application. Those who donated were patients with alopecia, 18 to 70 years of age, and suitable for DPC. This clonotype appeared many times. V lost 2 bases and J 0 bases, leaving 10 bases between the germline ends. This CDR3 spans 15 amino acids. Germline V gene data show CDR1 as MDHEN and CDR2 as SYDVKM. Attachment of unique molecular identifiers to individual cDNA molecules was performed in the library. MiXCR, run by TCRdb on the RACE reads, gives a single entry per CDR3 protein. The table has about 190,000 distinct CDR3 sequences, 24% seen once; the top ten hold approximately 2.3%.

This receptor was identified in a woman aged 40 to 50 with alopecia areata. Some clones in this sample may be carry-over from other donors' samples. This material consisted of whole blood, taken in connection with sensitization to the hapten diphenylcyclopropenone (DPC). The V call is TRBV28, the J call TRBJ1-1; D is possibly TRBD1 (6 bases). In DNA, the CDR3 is TGTGCCAGCAGTTTAGGGGGGGCCGTGAACACTGAAGCTTTCTTT. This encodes CASSLGGAVNTEAFF.